This entry is about one T cell receptor beta chain. The antigen is unknown. The donors, all of them Caucasian adults, lived in Nashville, Tennessee. The V gene lost 5 bases and the J gene lost 2 bases, with 13 bases spanning the gap. The CDR3 covers 15 residues. Looked up from germline, CDR1 is SGHAT and CDR2 is FQNNGV. This specimen comes from a study of shared clonotypes between healthy human individuals. Study results and caveats: Blood was the only sampled material, and tissue repertoires likely differ. Clonotypes which were not shared had lower generation probabilities than clonotypes that all four donors shared.

Running of the assay took place at deep level. TCRdb's table, derived via immunoSEQ multiplex PCR, lists solely in-frame clones and lacks some. The data show around 2.1 million clones, nearly 97% seen once. The receptor's source is a man in his late teens or twenties in good health. V and J are TRBV11-2 and TRBJ1-3; no firm D call. Sequenced material: naive CD4+ T cells sorted from blood. Subset of the sample: CD45RA+ positively selected. The CDR3 reads CASSPSDSTGNTIYF. In DNA form, the CDR3 reads TGTGCCAGCAGCCCTAGCGACTCTACTGGAAACACCATATATTTT. The variable domain in full, completed from reference TRBV11-2 and TRBJ1-3, reads EAGVAQSPRYKIIEKRQSVAFWCNPISGHATLYWYQQILGQGPKLLIQFQNNGVVDDSQLPKDRFSAERLKGVDSTLKIQPAKLEDSAVYLCASSPSDSTGNTIYFGEGSWLTVV.